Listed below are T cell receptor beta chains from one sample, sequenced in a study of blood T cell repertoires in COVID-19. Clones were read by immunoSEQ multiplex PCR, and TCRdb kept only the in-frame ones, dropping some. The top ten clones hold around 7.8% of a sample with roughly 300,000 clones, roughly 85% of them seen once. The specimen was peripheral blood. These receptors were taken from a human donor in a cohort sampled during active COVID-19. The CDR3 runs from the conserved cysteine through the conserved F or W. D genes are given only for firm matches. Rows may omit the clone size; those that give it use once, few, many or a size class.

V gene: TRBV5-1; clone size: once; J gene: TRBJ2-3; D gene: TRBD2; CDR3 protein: CASSELAGSTDTQYF; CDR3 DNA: TGCGCCAGCAGCGAACTAGCGGGTAGCACAGATACGCAGTATTTT
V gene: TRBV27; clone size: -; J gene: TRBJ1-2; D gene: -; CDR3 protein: CASRTGLYGYTF; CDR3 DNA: TGTGCCAGCAGGACAGGACTCTATGGCTACACCTTC
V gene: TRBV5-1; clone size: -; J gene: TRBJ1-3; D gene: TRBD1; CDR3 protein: CASSFTGAGNTIYF; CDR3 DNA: TGCGCCAGCAGCTTTACAGGGGCTGGAAACACCATATATTTT
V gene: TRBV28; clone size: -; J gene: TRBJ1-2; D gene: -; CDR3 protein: CASSPRGRGYTF; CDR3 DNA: TGTGCCAGCAGTCCCCGGGGGAGGGGCTACACCTTC
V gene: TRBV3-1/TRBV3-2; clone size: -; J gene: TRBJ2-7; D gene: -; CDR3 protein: CASSQVRGEQYF; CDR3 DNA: TGTGCCAGCAGCCAAGTAAGGGGCGAGCAGTACTTC
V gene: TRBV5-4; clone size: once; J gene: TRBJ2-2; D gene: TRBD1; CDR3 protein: CASTRTGPENTGELFF; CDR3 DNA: TGTGCCAGCACCCGGACAGGGCCAGAAAACACCGGGGAGCTGTTTTTT
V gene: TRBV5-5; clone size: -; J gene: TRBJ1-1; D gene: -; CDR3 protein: CASSLPGLTEAFF; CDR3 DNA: TGTGCCAGCAGCTTGCCAGGGCTGACTGAAGCTTTCTTT
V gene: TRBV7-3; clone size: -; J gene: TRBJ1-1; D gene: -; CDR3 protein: CASSNPGAPGTEAFF; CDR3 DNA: TGTGCCAGCAGCAACCCTGGAGCCCCGGGCACTGAAGCTTTCTTT
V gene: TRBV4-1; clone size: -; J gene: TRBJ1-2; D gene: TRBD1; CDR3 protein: CASSHGTGGISNYGYTF; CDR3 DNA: TGCGCCAGCAGCCATGGGACAGGGGGTATATCTAACTATGGCTACACCTTC
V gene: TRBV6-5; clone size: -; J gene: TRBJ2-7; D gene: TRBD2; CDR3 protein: CASRGLGGQYF; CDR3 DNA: TGTGCCAGCAGGGGACTAGGCGGGCAGTACTTC
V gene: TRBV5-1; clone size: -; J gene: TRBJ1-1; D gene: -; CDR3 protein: CASTGQPGNTEAFF; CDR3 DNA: TGCGCCAGCACCGGACAGCCAGGGAACACTGAAGCTTTCTTT